This entry is about one TCR beta chain. J gave up 3 bases and V 1 base, and 9 bases lay outside the gene matches. The CDR3 runs 17 residues. The V gene's germline CDR1 is SGHDT and CDR2 YYEEEE. This specimen comes from a study of blood T cell repertoires in COVID-19. Study-wide background: Whether acute or convalescent, the COVID-19 samples came from the United States, Italy and Spain.

Assay used: immunoSEQ multiplex PCR; TCRdb lists only in-frame clones, some missing. This sample has about 100,000 clones, with 55% to 75% found just once. This TCR came from a woman between 40 and 55 years old with acute or convalescent COVID-19. This chain connects TRBV5-6 to TRBJ1-3, with 8 bases identical to TRBD1. The sequencing sample was made of peripheral blood. The CDR3 nucleotides are TGTGCCAGCAGCTTGCCCCCGACAGGGGTGAGTGGAAACACCATATATTTT. This gives the protein CASSLPPTGVSGNTIYF.